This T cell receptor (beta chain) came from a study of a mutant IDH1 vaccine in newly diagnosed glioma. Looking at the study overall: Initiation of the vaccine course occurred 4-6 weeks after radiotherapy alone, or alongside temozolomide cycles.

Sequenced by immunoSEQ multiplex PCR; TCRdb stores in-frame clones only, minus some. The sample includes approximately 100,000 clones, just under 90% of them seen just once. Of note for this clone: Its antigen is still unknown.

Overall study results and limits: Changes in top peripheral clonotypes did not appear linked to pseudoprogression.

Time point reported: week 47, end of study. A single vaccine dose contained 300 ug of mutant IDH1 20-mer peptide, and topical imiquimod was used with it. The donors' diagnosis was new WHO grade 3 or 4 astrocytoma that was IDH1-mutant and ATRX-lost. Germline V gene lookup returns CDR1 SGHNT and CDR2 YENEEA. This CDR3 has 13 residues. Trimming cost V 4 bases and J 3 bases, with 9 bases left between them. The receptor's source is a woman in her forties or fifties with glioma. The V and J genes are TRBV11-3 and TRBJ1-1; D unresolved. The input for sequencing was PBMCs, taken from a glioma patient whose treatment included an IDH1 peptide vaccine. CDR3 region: CASSSTADTEAFF. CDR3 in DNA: TGTGCCAGCAGCTCCACAGCAGACACTGAAGCTTTCTTT.